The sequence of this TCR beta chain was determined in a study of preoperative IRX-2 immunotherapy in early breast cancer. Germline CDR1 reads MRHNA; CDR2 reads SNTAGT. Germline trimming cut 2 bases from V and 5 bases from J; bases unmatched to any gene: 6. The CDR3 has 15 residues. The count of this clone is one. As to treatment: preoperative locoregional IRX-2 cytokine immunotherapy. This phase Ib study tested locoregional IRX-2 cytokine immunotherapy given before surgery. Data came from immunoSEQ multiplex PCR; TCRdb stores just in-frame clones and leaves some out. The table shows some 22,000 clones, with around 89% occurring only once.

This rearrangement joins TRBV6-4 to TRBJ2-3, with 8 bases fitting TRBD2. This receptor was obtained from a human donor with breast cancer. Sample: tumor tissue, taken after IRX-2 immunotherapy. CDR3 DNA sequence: TGTGCCAGCAGTGACGAGGCGGGGGGTGTAGATACGCAGTATTTT. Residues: CASSDEAGGVDTQYF.